This T cell receptor beta chain was observed in a study of T-cell memory formation after mild COVID-19. This CDR3 contains 16 residues. Germline CDR1 SGHKS, CDR2 YYEKEE (reference sequence). J was trimmed by 2 bases and V by 4 bases; bases with no gene match: 6. TCRdb reprocessed the 5' RACE reads via MiXCR and lists one record per CDR3 protein. The repertoire has hundreds of thousands of distinct CDR3 sequences, 15% to 20% of them found once; the top ten carry 22%. Notes on this clonotype: Its antigen is currently unknown.

Study-wide points: Clones contracting day 15 to 85 were balanced CD4/CD8; later expanders leaned CD4+.

The V gene is TRBV5-5, the J gene TRBJ1-6; 7 bases map to TRBD1. Sample: PBMCs or a T cell subset sorted from them (not recorded which). The sequence was collected from a man between 18 and 29 years old who had mild COVID-19 (a few samples of this study predate the infection). Cell type and time point are not known. The CDR3 nucleotides are TGTGCCAGCAGCAACCGACAGGGTACCTATAATTCACCCCTCCACTTT. This sequence encodes CASSNRQGTYNSPLHF.